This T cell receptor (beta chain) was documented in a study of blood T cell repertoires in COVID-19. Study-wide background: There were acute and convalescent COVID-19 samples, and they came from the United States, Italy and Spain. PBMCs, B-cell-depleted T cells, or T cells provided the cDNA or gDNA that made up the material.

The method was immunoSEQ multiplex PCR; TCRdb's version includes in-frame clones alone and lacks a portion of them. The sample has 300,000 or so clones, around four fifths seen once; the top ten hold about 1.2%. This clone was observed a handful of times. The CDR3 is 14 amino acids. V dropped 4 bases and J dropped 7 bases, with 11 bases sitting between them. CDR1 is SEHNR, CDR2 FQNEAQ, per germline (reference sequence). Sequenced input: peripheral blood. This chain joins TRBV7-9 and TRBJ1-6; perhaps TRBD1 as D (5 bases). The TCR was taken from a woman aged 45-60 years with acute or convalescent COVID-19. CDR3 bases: TGTGCCAGCAGCTCCGGGACTAACAATTCACCCCTCCACTTT. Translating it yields CASSSGTNNSPLHF.